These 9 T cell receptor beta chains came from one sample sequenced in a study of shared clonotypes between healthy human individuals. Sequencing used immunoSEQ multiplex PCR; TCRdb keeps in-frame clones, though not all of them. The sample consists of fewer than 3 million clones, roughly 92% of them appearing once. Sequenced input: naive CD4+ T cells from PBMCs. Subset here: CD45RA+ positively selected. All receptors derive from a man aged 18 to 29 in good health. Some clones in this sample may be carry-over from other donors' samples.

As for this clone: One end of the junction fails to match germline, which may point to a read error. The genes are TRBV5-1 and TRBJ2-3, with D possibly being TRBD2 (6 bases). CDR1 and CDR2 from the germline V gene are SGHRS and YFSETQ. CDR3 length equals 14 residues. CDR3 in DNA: TGCGCCAGCAGCTCTAATGACCTAGCGTTAATGTCGGATTTT. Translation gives CASSSNDLALMSDF. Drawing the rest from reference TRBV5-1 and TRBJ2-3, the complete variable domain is KAGVTQTPRYLIKTRGQQVTLSCSPISGHRSVSWYQQTPGQGLQFLFEYFSETQRNKGNFPGRFSGRQFSNSRSEMNVSTLELGDSALYLCASSSNDLALMSDFGPGTRLTVL.

The CDR3 region is CASSLDSGGPPDTQYF. DNA for the CDR3: TGTGCCAGCAGTTTAGATTCGGGAGGGCCCCCAGATACGCAGTATTTT. The V call is TRBV27, the J call TRBJ2-3, with 8 bases fitting TRBD2. Germline CDR1 MNHEY, CDR2 SMNVEV (reference sequence). The length of the CDR3 is 16 residues. V lost 2 bases and J lost 4; bases outside the gene matches: 8.

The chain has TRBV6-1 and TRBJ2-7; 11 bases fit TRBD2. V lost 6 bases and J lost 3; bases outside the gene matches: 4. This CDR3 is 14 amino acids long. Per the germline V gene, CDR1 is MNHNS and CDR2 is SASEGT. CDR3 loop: CASRVAGGLYEQYF. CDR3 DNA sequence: TGTGCCAGCAGAGTAGCGGGAGGGCTCTACGAGCAGTACTTC.

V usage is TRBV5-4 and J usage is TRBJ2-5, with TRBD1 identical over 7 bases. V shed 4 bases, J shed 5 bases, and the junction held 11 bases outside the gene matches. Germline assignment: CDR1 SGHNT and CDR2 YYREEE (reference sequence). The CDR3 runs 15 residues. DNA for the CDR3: TGTGCCAGCAGCGGCCCGGGACAGCTTGCGGAGACCCAGTACTTC. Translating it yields CASSGPGQLAETQYF. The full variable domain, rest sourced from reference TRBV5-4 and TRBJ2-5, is ETGVTQSPTHLIKTRGQQVTLRCSSQSGHNTVSWYQQALGQGPQFIFQYYREEENGRGNFPPRFSGLQFPNYSSELNVNALELDDSALYLCASSGPGQLAETQYFGPGTRLLVL.

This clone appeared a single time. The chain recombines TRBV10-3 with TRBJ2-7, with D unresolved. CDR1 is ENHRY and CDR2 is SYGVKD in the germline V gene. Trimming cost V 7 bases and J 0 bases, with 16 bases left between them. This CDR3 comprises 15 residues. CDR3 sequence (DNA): TGTGCCATCATAGCCAGCAGATTCAGCTCCTACGAGCAGTACTTC. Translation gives CAIIASRFSSYEQYF.

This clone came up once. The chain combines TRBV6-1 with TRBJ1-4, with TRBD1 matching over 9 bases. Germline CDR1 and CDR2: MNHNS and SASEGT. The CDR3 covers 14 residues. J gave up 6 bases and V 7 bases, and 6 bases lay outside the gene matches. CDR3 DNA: TGTGCCAGCACCCGGGACAGGGTAGATGAAAAACTGTTTTTT. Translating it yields CASTRDRVDEKLFF.

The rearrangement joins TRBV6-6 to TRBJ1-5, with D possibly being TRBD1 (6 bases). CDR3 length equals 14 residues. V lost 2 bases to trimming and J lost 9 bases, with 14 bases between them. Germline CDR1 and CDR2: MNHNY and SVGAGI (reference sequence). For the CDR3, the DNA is TGTGCCAGCAGTTACGAGGGGGGGGAGCGGCCCCAGCATTTT. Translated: CASSYEGGERPQHF.

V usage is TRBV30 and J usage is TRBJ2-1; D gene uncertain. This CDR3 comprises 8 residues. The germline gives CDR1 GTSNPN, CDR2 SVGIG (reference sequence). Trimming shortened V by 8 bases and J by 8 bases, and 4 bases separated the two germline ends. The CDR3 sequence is CARDEQFF. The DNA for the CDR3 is TGTGCCCGGGATGAGCAGTTCTTC.

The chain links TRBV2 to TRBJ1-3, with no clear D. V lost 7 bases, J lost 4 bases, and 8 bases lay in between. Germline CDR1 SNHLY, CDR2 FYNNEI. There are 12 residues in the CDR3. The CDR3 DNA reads TGTGCCAGCAACCTCCAAGGAAACACCATATATTTT. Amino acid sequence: CASNLQGNTIYF.